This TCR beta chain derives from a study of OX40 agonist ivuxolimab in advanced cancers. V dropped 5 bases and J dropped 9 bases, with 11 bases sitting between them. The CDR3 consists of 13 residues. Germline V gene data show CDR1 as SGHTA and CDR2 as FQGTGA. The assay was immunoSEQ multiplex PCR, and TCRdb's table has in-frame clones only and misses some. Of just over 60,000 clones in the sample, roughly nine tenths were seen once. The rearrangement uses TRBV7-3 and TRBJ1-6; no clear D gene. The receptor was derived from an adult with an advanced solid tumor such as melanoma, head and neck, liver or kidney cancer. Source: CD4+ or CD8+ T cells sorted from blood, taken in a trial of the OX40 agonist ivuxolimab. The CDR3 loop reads CASSAASFSPLHF. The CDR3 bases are TGTGCCAGCAGCGCCGCGTCGTTTTCACCCCTCCACTTT. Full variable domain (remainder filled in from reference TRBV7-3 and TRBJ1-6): GAGVSQTPSNKVTEKGKYVELRCDPISGHTALYWYRQSLGQGPEFLIYFQGTGAADDSGLPNDRFFAVRPEGSVSTLKIQRTERGDSAVYLCASSAASFSPLHFGNGTRLTVT.